This T cell receptor beta chain is drawn from a study of shared clonotypes between healthy human individuals. Germline CDR1 reads MNHEY; CDR2 reads SVGAGI. CDR3 length: 16 residues. Donors were healthy HIV-negative adults without recent acute infections or vaccinations. Sorted-subset replicate PCR reactions were performed with approximately 200 ng DNA, corresponding to about 32,000 T cell genomes. Only in-frame clones appear in the TCRdb table, and some are missing; sequencing was by immunoSEQ multiplex PCR. The sample records roughly 1,100,000 clones, roughly 80% being singletons. The chain uses TRBV6-5 and TRBJ2-5; 10 nucleotides match TRBD2. The DNA end favors TRBJ2-7, so the J call may be wrong. The sequence derives from a man aged 18 to 30 in good health. The sequenced sample was memory CD4+ T cells sorted from blood. Described subset: CD45RA-negative fraction. The CDR3 is CASSYSGLADNYEQYF. The DNA of the CDR3 is TGTGCCAGCAGTTACTCAGGACTAGCGGACAATTACGAGCAGTACTTC.